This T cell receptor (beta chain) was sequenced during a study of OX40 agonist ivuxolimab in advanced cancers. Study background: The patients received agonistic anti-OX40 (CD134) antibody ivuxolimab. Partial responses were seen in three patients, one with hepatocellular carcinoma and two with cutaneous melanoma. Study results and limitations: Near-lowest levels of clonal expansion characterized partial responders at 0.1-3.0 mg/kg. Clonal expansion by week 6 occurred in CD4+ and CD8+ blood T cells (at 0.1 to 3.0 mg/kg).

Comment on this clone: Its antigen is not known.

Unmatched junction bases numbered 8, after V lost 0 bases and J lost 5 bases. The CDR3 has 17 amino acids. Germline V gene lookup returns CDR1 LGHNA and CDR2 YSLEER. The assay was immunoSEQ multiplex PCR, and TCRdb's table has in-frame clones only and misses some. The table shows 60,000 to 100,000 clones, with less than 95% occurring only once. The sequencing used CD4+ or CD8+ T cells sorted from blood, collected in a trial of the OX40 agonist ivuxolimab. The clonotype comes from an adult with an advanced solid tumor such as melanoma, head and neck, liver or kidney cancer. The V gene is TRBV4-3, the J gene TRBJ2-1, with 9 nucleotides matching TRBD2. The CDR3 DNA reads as TGCGCCAGCAGCCAAGAAAGGGGCGGGGGGGCTCACAATGAGCAGTTCTTC. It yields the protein CASSQERGGGAHNEQFF.